The T cell receptor beta chain under discussion was sequenced for a study of T cell repertoires in ileal Crohn's disease (dated by TCRdb to between 2019 and 2020). Describing the broader study: The median duration of disease was around 7.3 years, and at the time of surgery less than 40% of patients were active smokers. The TCR repertoire was analysed in about 60 patients with Crohn's disease drawn from a prospective multicentre cohort. The study was conducted in parallel with a multicentre cohort built to find predictors of early endoscopic recurrence after ileocolonic resection. Every patient underwent surgery because of a complication, which was stricturing disease in approximately 60% and penetrating disease in around 40%. M6 samples were neoterminal ileum biopsies taken at postoperative colonoscopy. A Rutgeerts score above i0 was used to define endoscopic postoperative recurrence. A total of 171 mucosal samples from some 57 patients were sequenced, collected from several sites on the surgical specimen and at postoperative endoscopy. Postoperative therapy was given to about half of the patients, with thiopurines administered to about ten patients and anti-TNF agents administered to 18 patients.

What the research found in general, with its limitations: Postoperative endoscopy timing varied within the first year after surgery, with a median delay of approximately 6.9 months. Endoscopic recurrence was linked to a higher percentage of high-frequency clones at surgery, and recurrence occurred in every patient whose clonality exceeded 26.8% (18/57). Only a subgroup of patients, of unstated size, had their mucosal CD4 and CD8 T cells sorted and sequenced. A significantly higher proportion of clonal expansions was observed in active smokers at surgery than in non-smokers (25.9% vs 17.9%, p=0.02). Compared with CD4 T cells, sorted CD8 T cells held more high-frequency clones, which suggests that the mucosal expansions were mostly CD8.

CDR1 MNHEY and CDR2 SVGAGI were looked up in the germline V gene. V drops 4 bases and J drops 5 bases, leaving 17 bases in between. From the cysteine up to the phenylalanine, the CDR3 has a length of 15 residues. The sequence is cut down to CDR3 DNA, 45 bases in frame from base 1. Five hundred nanograms of biopsy DNA per sample were submitted for commercial TCRB immunosequencing. CDR3 regions were amplified from genomic DNA by Adaptive Biotechnology using a two-step, amplification bias-controlled multiplex PCR. The first PCR used primers for every V and J gene segment; the second PCR added barcodes and Illumina adapters. An Illumina instrument was used to sequence the CDR3 libraries. The published analysis was carried out like this. Analysis combined the vendor-provided pipelines with custom analysis of raw data in R/Bioconductor under R version 3.3.0. Clonality, which ranges from 0 to 1, was calculated as the inverse of the normalised Shannon entropy across all productive clones. The repertoire share taken up by the top 100 clones defined high-frequency clones, and only clones that passed a 95% confidence test were kept. Repertoire diversity was measured with the Simpson index, and overlap between samples was measured with the Morisita-Horn index. TCRdb took over this immuneACCESS table, retaining in-frame rearrangements with V and J assigned. Such tables are incomplete; in checked studies, under half of the missing clones stem from an unresolved V gene, and the remainder is unexplained. V and J calls plus clone size are reproduced from that table; the DNA served to infer D and trimming. This sample holds roughly 16,000 clones; 65% to 80% were observed only once. About 4% of the sample is held by the ten biggest clonotypes.

Notes on this clone: No antigen is known for it. No base quality values were provided; no much bigger clone lies one nucleotide off.

The meaning of the sample's time point label: neoterminal ileum biopsy at postoperative endoscopy, about 6 months after surgery. Adults with ileal or ileocolonic Crohn's disease for whom ileocolonic resection was indicated were considered eligible. Before DNA extraction, whole ileal mucosal biopsies were kept frozen at -80 degrees C. Genomic DNA was extracted from frozen whole biopsies with a TRizol-based method and quantified on a NanoDrop 2000 spectrophotometer. The clonotype comes from an adult with Crohn's disease. The chain is assembled from TRBV6-5 and TRBJ1-1; a weak D assignment points to TRBD1 (6 bases agree). What was sequenced was ileal tissue. CDR3 sequence: CASSSSPTGNTEAFF. The DNA is as follows: TGTGCCAGCAGTTCCTCCCCTACAGGGAATACTGAAGCTTTCTTT.